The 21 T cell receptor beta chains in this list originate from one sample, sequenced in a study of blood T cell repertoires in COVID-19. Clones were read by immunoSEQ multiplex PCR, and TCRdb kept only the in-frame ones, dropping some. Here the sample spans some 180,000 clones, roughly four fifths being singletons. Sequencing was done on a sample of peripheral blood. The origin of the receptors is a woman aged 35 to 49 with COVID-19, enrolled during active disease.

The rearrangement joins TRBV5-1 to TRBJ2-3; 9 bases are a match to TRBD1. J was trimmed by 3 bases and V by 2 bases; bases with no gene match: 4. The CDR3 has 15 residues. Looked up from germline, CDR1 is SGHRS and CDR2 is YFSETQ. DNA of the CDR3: TGCGCCAGCAGCTTCGCGGGACAGGGTACAGATACGCAGTATTTT. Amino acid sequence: CASSFAGQGTDTQYF.

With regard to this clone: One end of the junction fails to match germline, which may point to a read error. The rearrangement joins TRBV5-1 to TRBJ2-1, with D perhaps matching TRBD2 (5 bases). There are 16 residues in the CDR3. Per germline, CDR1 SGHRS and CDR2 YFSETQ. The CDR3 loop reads CASEEGADPQYNDQFF. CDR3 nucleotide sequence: TGCGCCAGCGAAGAGGGCGCCGATCCACAATACAATGATCAGTTCTTC.

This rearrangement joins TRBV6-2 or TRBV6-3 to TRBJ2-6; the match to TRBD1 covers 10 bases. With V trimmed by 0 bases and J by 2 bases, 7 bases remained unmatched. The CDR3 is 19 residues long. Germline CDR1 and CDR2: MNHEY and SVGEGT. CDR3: CASSYSKGTGVPGANVLTF. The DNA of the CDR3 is TGTGCCAGCAGTTACTCGAAGGGGACAGGGGTCCCTGGGGCCAACGTCCTGACTTTC.

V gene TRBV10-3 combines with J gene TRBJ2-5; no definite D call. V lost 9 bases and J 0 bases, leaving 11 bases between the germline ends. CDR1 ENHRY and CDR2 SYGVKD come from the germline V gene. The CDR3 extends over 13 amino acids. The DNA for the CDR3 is TGTGCCATTAGCTACCAGTACCAAGAGACCCAGTACTTC. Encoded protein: CAISYQYQETQYF.

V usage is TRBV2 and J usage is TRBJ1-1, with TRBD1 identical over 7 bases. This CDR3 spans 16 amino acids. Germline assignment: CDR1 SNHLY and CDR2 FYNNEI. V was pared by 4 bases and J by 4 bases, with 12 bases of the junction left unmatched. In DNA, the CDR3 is TGTGCCAGCAGTGGAAACCCGACAGGGTTGGGCACTGAAGCTTTCTTT. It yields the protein CASSGNPTGLGTEAFF.

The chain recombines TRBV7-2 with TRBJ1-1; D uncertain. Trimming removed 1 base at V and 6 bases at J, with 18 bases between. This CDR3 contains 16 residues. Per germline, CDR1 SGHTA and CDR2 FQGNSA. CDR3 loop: CASSLVAYSQNSEAFF. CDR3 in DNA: TGTGCCAGCAGCTTAGTTGCGTACAGCCAGAATTCTGAAGCTTTCTTT.

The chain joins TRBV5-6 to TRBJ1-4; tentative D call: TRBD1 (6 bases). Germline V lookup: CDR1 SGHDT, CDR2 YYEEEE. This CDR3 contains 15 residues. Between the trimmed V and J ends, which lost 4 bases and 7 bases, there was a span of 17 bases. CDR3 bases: TGTGCCAGCAGCATGAGACAGGCTGGAGGTGAAAAACTGTTTTTT. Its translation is CASSMRQAGGEKLFF.

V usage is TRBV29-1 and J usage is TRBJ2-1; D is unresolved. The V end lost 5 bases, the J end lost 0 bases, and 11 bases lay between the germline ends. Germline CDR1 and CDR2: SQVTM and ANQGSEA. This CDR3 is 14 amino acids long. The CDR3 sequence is CSVFGHDSYNEQFF. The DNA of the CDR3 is TGCAGCGTTTTTGGGCACGACTCCTACAATGAGCAGTTCTTC.

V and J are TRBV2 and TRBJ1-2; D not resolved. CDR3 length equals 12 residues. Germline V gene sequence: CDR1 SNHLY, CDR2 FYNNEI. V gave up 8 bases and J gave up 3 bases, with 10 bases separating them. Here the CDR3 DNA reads TGTGCCAGCCTGAACAACCACTATGGCTACACCTTC. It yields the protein CASLNNHYGYTF.

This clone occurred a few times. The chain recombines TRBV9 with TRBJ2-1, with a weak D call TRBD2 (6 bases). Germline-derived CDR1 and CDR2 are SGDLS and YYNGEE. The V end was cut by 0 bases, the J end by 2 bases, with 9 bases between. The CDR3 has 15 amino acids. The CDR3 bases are TGTGCCAGCAGCGTAGACGGAGGGGCCTACAATGAGCAGTTCTTC. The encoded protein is CASSVDGGAYNEQFF. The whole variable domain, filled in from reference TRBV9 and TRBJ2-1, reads DSGVTQTPKHLITATGQRVTLRCSPRSGDLSVYWYQQSLDQGLQFLIQYYNGEERAKGNILERFSAQQFPDLHSELNLSSLELGDSALYFCASSVDGGAYNEQFFGPGTRLTVL.

The CDR3 here is CASRTSGTGFTDTQYF. DNA of the CDR3: TGTGCCAGTAGAACGTCCGGGACAGGCTTCACAGATACGCAGTATTTT. The V call is TRBV19, the J call TRBJ2-3, with TRBD1 matching over 8 bases. This CDR3 has 16 residues. The V segment lost 6 bases and the J segment 2 bases; nucleotides outside the gene matches: 10. Germline V CDR1 and CDR2: LNHDA, SQIVND (reference sequence).

Here the CDR3 DNA reads TGTGCCAGCAGCTTAGGCGGGAACTCCTACGAGCAGTACTTC. Protein: CASSLGGNSYEQYF. The gene calls are TRBV11-3 and TRBJ2-7; tentative D call: TRBD2 (6 bases). Germline loops: CDR1 SGHNT, CDR2 YENEEA. This CDR3 region has 14 residues. V was pared by 1 base and J by 0 bases, with 7 bases between.

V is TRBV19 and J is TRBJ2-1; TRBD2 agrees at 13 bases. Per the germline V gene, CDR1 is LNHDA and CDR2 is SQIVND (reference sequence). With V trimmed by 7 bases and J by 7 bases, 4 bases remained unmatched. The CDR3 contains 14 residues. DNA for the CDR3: TGTGCCAGTAAGACTAGCGGGGGGAGAAATGAGCAGTTCTTC. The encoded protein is CASKTSGGRNEQFF.

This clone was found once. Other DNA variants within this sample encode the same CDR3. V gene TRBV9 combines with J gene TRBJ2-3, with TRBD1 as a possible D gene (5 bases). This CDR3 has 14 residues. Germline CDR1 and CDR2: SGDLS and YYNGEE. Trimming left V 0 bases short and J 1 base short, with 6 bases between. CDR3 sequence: CASSVVGGTDTQYF. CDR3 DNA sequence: TGTGCCAGCAGCGTAGTAGGGGGCACAGATACGCAGTATTTT.

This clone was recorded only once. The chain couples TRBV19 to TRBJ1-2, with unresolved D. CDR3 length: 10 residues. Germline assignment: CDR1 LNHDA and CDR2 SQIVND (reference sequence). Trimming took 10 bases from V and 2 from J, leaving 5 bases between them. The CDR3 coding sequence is TGTGCCACAAAAAACTATGGCTACACCTTC. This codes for CATKNYGYTF.

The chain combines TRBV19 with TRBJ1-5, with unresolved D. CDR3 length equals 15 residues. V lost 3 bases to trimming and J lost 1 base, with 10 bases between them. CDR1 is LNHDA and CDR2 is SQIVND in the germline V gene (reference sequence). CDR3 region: CASSMMGTSNQPQHF. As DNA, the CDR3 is TGTGCCAGTAGTATGATGGGCACGAGCAATCAGCCCCAGCATTTT.

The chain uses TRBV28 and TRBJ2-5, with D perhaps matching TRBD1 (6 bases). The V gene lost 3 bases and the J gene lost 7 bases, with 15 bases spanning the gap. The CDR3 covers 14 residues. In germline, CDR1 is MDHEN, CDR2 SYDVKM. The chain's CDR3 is CASSLSQGAGTQYF. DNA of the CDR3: TGTGCCAGCAGTTTGTCACAGGGCGCGGGGACCCAGTACTTC.

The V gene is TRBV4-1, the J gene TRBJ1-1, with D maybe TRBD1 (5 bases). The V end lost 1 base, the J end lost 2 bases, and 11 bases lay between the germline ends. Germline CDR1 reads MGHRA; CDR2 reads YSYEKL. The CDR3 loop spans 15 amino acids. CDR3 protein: CASSQGPGTNTEAFF. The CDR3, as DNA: TGCGCCAGCAGCCAAGGACCGGGGACTAACACTGAAGCTTTCTTT.

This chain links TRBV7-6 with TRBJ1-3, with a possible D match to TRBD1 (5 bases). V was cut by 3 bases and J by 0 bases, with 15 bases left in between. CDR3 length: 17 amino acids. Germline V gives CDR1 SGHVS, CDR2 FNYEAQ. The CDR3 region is CASSLAGGEISGNTIYF. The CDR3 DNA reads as TGTGCCAGCAGCTTGGCGGGGGGGGAGATCTCTGGAAACACCATATATTTT. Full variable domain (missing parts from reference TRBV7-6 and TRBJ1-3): GAGVSQSPRYKVTKRGQDVALRCDPISGHVSLYWYRQALGQGPEFLTYFNYEAQQDKSGLPNDRFSAERPEGSISTLTIQRTEQRDSAMYRCASSLAGGEISGNTIYFGEGSWLTVV.

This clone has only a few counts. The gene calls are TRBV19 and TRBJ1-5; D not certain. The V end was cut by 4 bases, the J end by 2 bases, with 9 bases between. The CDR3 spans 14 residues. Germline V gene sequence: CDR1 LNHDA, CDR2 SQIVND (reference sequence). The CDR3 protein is CASSSISGNQPQHF. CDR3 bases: TGTGCCAGTAGTAGTATCTCGGGCAATCAGCCCCAGCATTTT. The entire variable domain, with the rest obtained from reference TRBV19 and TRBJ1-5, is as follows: DGGITQSPKYLFRKEGQNVTLSCEQNLNHDAMYWYRQDPGQGLRLIYYSQIVNDFQKGDIAEGYSVSREKKESFPLTVTSAQKNPTAFYLCASSSISGNQPQHFGDGTRLSIL.

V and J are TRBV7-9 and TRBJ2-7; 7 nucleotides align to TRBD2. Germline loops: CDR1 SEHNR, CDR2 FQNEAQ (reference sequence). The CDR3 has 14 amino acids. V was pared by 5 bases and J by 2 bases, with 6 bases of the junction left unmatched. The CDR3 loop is CASSQSGTPYEQYV. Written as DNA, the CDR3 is TGTGCCAGCAGCCAAAGCGGGACGCCCTACGAGCAGTACGTC.